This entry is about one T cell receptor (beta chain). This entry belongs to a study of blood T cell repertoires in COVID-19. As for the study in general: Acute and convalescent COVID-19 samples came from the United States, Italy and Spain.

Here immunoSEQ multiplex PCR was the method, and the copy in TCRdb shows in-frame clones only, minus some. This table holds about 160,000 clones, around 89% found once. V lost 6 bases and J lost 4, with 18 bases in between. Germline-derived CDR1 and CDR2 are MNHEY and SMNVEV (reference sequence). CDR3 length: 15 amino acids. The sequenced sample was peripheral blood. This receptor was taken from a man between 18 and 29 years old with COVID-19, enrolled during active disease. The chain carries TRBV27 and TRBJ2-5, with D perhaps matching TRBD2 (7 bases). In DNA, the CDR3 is TGTGCCAGCAGGGAGGGGCGGGGGCAGAGAGAGACCCAGTACTTC. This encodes CASREGRGQRETQYF.